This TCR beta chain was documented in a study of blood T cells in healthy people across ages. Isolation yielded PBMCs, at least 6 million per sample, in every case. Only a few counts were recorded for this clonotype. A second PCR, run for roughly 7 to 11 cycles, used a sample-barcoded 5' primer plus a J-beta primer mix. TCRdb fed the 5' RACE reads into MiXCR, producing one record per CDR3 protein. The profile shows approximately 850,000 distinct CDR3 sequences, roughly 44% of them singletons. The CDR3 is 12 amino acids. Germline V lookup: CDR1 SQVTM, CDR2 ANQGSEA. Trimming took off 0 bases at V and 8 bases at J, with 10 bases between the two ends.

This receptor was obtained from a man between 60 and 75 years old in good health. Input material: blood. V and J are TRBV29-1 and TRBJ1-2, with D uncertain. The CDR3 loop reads CSVEDESFGYTF. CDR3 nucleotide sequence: TGCAGCGTTGAAGATGAGAGCTTCGGCTACACCTTC. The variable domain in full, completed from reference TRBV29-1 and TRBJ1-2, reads SAVISQKPSRDICQRGTSLTIQCQVDSQVTMMFWYRQQPGQSLTLIATANQGSEATYESGFVIDKFPISRPNLTFSTLTVSNMSPEDSSIYLCSVEDESFGYTFGSGTRLTVV.